These T cell receptor beta chains were read from a single sample in a study of blood T cells in healthy people across ages. MiXCR, applied by TCRdb to the 5' RACE reads, yields one record per CDR3 protein. The sample comprises nearly 1 million distinct CDR3 sequences, roughly 47% of which are singletons, and about a fifth rests with the top ten. The specimen was blood. Receptors originate from a woman aged 55-70 years in good health. Each CDR3 is given with its conserved first and last residue.

j_gene	v_gene	CDR3aa
TRBJ1-1	TRBV7-9	CASSHGGGSIEAFF
TRBJ1-2	TRBV3-1	CASSQVGVPKNGYTF
TRBJ2-3	TRBV24-1	CATSDQRRTSGSGRTDTQYF
TRBJ2-5	TRBV25-1	CASSEWFQETQYF
TRBJ2-5	TRBV20-1	CSAREGTSGRWSQETQYF
-	TRBV2	CASRSSPNYEQYF
TRBJ2-2	TRBV2	CASDPPGVNTGELFF
TRBJ2-6	TRBV4-1	CASRGNRVGISGSTGANVLTF
TRBJ2-6	TRBV15	CATSRQGSGANVLTF
TRBJ2-1	TRBV12-3/TRBV12-4	CASSFRDRVRYEQFF
TRBJ2-1	TRBV27	CASSLEGRASYNEQFF
TRBJ1-2	TRBV25-1	CASSDLAARGGGYTF
TRBJ1-1	TRBV20-1	CSAKGSLNTEAFF
TRBJ2-7	TRBV18	CASSPPGRVEGYEQYF
TRBJ2-1	TRBV15	CATSRVGINEQFF
TRBJ2-7	TRBV7-2	CASSSGGGTNSYEQYF
TRBJ1-1	TRBV29-1	CSVAAGYMNTEAFF
TRBJ1-6	TRBV3-1	CASSQDTGRSPLHF
TRBJ2-4	TRBV12-3/TRBV12-4	CVSSSDRAFGIQYF
TRBJ2-7	TRBV12-3/TRBV12-4	CASASGTGIGAQYF
TRBJ2-7	TRBV7-2	CASSLLGGRPTYEQYF
-	TRBV6-6	CASSAPDRGQETQFF
TRBJ2-5	TRBV6-1	CASTSGSWETQYF
TRBJ2-3	TRBV9	CASSFRSGSNTQYF
TRBJ2-4	TRBV27	CASSFIITGLNELYF
TRBJ2-3	TRBV5-5	CASSSGLSSTDTQYF
TRBJ2-5	TRBV12-3/TRBV12-4	CASSSGGRRAPFQETQYF
TRBJ2-7	TRBV6-5	CASRRVPIAGTYEQYF
TRBJ2-3	TRBV7-9	CASSEVLRYTQYF
TRBJ2-7	TRBV27	CASRENRGGTYEQYF
TRBJ2-2	TRBV2	CASSVGLEAPNTGELFF
TRBJ2-7	TRBV25-1	CASRDTRSSGSYEQYF
TRBJ2-3	TRBV7-2	CASSFPLGRGLGADTQYF
TRBJ1-2	TRBV6-1	CASGPPATGRYSYGYTF
-	TRBV7-9	CASSPPRGEAETQYF
TRBJ2-3	TRBV29-1	CSVERTGPDTQYF
TRBJ1-1	TRBV27	CASSYRPPRQAPTEAFF
TRBJ1-2	TRBV4-3	CASSQDLGSRGNYGYTF
TRBJ2-4	TRBV12-3/TRBV12-4	CASSAGLAGVSYIQYF